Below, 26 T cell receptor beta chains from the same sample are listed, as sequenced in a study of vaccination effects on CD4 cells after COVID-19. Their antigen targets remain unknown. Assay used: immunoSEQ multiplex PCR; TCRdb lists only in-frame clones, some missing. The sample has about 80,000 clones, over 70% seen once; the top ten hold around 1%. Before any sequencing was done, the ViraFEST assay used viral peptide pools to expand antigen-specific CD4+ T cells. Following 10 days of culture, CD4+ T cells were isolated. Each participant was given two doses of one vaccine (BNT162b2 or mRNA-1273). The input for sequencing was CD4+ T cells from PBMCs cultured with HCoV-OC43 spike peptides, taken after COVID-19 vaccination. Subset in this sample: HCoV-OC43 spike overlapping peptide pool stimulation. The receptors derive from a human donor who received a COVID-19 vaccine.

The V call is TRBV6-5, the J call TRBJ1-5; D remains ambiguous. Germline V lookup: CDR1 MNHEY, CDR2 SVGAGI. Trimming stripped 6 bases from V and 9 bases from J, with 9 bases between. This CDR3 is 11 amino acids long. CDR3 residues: CASSARGPQHF. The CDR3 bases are TGTGCCAGCAGCGCGAGAGGGCCCCAGCATTTT.

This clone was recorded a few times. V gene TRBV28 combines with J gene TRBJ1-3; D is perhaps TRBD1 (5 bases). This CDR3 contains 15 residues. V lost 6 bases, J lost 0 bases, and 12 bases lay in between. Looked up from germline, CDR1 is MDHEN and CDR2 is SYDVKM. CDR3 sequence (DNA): TGTGCCAGCAGCGCCGGGACGATCTCTGGAAACACCATATATTTT. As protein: CASSAGTISGNTIYF.

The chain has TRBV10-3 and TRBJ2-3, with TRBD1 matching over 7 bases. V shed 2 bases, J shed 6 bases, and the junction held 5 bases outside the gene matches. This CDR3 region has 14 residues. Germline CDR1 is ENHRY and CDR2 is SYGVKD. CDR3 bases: TGTGCCATCAGTGAGGAAGGGGGCCGGGATACGCAGTATTTT. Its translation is CAISEEGGRDTQYF.

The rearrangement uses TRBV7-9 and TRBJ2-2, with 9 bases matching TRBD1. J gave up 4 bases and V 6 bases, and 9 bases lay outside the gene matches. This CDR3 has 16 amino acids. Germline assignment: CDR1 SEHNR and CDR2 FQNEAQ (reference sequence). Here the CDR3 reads CASRQGAPRGTGELFF. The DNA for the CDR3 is TGTGCCAGCAGACAGGGGGCGCCTCGGGGCACCGGGGAGCTGTTTTTT.

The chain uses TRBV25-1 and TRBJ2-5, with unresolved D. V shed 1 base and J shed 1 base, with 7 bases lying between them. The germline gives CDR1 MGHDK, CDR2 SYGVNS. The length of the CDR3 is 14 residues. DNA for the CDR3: TGTGCCAGCAGTGAATTCGGGTCCCAAGAGACCCAGTACTTC. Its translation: CASSEFGSQETQYF.

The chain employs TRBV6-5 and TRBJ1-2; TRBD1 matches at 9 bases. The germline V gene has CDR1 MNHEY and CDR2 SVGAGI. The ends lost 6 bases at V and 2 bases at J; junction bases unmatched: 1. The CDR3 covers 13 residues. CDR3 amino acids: CASRQGANYGYTF. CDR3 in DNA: TGTGCCAGCAGACAGGGGGCGAACTATGGCTACACCTTC.

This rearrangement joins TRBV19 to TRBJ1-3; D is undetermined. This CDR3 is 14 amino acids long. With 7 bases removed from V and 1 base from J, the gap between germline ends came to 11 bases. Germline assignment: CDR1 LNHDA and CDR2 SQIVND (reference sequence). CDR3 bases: TGTGCCAGTACCACGGGAGGGTCTGGAAACACCATATATTTT. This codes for CASTTGGSGNTIYF.

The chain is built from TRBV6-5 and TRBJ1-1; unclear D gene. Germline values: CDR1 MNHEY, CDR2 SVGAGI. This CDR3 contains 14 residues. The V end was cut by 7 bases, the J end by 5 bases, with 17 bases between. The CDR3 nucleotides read TGTGCCAGCATGGCGAACGAGGAGAAAACTGAAGCTTTCTTT. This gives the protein CASMANEEKTEAFF.

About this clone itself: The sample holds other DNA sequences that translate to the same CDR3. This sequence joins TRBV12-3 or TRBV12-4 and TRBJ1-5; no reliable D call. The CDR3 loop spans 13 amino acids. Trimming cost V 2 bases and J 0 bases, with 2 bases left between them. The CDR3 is CASSLNSNQPQHF. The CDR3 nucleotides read TGTGCCAGCAGTTTAAATAGCAATCAGCCCCAGCATTTT.

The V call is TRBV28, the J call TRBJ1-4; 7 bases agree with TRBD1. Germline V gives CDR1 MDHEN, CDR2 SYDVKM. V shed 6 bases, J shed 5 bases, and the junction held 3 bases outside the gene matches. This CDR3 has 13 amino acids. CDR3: CASRTGDNEKLFF. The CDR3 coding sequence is TGTGCCAGCAGAACAGGGGACAATGAAAAACTGTTTTTT.

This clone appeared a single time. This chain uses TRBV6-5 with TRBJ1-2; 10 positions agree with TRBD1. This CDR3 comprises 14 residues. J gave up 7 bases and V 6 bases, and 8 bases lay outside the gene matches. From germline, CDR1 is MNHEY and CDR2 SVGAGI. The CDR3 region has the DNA TGTGCCAGCAGGGACTCCGGGACAGGGGTTGGCTACACCTTC. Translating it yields CASRDSGTGVGYTF.

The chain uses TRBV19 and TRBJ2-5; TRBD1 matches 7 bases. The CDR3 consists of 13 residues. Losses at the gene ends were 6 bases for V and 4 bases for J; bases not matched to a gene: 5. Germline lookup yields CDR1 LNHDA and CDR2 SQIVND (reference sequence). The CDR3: CASRRQGTETQYF. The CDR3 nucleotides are TGTGCCAGTAGGAGACAGGGCACAGAGACCCAGTACTTC.

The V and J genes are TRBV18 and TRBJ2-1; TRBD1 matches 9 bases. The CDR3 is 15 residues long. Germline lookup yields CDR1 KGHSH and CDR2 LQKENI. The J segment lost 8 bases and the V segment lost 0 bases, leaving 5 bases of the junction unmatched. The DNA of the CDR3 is TGTGCCAGCTCACCACCAACAGGGGGCATTGATGAGCAGTTCTTC. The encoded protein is CASSPPTGGIDEQFF.

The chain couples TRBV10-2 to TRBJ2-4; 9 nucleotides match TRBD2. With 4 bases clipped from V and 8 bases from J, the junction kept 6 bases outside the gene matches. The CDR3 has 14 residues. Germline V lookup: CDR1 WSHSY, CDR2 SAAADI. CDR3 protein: CASSGRGGEDIQYF. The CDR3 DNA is TGCGCCAGCAGTGGGCGGGGGGGAGAGGACATTCAGTACTTC.

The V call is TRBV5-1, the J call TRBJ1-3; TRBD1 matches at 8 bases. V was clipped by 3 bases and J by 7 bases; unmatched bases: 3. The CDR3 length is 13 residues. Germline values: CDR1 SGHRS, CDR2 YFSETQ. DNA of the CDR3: TGCGCCAGCAGCTCAAGGACAGGGAACACCATATATTTT. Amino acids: CASSSRTGNTIYF.

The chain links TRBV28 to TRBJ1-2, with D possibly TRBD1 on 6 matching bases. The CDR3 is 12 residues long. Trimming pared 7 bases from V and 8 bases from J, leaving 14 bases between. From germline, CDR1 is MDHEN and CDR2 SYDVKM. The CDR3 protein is CASTPGQKGYTF. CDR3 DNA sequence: TGTGCCAGCACTCCGGGACAAAAAGGCTACACCTTC.

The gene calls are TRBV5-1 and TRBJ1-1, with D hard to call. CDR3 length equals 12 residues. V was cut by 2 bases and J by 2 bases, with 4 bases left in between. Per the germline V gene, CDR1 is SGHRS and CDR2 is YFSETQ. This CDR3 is CASSLSNTEAFF. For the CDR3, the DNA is TGCGCCAGCAGCTTAAGTAACACTGAAGCTTTCTTT. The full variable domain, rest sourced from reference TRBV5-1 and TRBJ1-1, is KAGVTQTPRYLIKTRGQQVTLSCSPISGHRSVSWYQQTPGQGLQFLFEYFSETQRNKGNFPGRFSGRQFSNSRSEMNVSTLELGDSALYLCASSLSNTEAFFGQGTRLTVV.

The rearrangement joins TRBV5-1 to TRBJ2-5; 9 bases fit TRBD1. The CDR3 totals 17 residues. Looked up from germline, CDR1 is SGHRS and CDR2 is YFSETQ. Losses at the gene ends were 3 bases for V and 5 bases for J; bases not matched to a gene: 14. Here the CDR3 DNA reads TGCGCCAGCAGCTCCCGCCCGACAGGGGGTGGAGGGGAGACCCAGTACTTC. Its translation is CASSSRPTGGGGETQYF.

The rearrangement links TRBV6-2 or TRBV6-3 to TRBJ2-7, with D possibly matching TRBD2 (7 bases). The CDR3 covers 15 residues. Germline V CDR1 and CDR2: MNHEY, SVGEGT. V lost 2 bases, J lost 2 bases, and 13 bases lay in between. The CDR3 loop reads CASSYRAGAPYEQYV. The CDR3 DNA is TGTGCCAGCAGTTACAGGGCGGGGGCCCCCTACGAGCAGTACGTC.

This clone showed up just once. The CDR3 nucleotides are TGTGCCAGCAGTTACTCCACCCCCCTAGCGCTAAGACAGACCCAGTACTTC. Translation: CASSYSTPLALRQTQYF. V gene TRBV6-2 or TRBV6-3 combines with J gene TRBJ2-5; D is perhaps TRBD2 (6 bases). Germline lookup yields CDR1 MNHEY and CDR2 SVGEGT. The CDR3 sequence is 17 residues long. V lost 0 bases and J 6 bases, leaving 20 bases between the germline ends.

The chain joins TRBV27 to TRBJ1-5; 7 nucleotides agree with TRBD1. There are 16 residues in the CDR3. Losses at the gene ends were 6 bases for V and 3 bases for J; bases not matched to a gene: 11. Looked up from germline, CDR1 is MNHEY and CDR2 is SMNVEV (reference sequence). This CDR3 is CASSPTGRGDNQPQHF. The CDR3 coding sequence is TGTGCCAGCAGCCCGACAGGGAGGGGTGACAATCAGCCCCAGCATTTT.

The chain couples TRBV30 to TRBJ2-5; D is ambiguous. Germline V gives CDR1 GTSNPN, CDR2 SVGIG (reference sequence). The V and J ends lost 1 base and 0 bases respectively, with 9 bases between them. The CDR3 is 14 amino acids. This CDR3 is CAWSGGSYQETQYF. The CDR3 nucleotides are TGTGCCTGGAGTGGCGGATCGTACCAAGAGACCCAGTACTTC.

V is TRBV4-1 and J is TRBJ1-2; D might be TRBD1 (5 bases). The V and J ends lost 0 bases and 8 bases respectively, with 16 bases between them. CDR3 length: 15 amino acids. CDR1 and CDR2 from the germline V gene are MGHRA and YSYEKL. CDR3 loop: CASSQEGTLGRGYTF. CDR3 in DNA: TGCGCCAGCAGCCAAGAGGGGACCCTAGGGAGGGGCTACACCTTC.

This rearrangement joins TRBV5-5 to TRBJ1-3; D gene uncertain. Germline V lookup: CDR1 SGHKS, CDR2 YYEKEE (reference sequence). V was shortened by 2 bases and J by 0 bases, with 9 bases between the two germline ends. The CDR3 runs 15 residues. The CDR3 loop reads CASSFVPLSGNTIYF. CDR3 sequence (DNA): TGTGCCAGCAGCTTTGTCCCTCTCTCTGGAAACACCATATATTTT.

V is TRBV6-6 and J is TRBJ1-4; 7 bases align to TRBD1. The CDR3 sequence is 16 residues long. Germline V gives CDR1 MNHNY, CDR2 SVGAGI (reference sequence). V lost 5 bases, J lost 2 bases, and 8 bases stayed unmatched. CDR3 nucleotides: TGTGCCAGCAGTCGACAGGGAACGTCCACTAATGAAAAACTGTTTTTT. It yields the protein CASSRQGTSTNEKLFF.

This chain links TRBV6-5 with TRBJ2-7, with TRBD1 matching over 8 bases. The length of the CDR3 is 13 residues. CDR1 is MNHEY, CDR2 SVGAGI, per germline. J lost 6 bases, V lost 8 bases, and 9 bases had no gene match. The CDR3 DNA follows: TGTGCCAGCCGCCGCAGACAGGGGTCCGAGCAGTACGTC. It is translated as CASRRRQGSEQYV.